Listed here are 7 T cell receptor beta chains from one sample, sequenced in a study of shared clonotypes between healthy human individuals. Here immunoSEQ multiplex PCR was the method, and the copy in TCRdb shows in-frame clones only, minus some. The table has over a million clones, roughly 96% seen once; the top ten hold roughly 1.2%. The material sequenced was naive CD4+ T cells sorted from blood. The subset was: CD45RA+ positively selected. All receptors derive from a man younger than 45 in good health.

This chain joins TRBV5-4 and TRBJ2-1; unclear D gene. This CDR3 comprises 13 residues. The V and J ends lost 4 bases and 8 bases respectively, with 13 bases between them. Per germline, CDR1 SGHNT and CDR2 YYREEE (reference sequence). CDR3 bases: TGTGCCAGCAGCACCCCCTCCAGACATGAGCAGTTCTTC. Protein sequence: CASSTPSRHEQFF.

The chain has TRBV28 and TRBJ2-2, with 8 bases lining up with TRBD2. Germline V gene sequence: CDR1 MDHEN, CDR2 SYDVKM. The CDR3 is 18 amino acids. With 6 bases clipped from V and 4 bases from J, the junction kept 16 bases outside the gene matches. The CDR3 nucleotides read TGTGCCAGCAGCCACTCGCGTTCGAGCGGGAGACGCACCGGGGAGCTGTTTTTT. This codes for CASSHSRSSGRRTGELFF.

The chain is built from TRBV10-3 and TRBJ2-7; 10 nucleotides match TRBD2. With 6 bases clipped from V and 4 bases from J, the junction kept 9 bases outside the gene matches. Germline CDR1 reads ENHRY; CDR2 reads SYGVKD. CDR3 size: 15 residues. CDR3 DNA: TGTGCCATCAGCGGACTAGCGGAAGACATATACGAGCAGTACTTC. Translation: CAISGLAEDIYEQYF.

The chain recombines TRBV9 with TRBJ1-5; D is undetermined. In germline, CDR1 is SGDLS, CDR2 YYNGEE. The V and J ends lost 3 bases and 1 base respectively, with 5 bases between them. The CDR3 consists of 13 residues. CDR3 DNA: TGTGCCAGCAGCGGCGTGAGCAATCAGCCCCAGCATTTT. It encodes CASSGVSNQPQHF.

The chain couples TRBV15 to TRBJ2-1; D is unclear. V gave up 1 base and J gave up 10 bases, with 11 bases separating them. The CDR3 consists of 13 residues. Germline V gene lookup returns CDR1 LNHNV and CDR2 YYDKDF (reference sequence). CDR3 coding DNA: TGTGCCACCAGCAGAGGTGGCCGGTTCGAGCAGTTCTTC. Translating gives CATSRGGRFEQFF.

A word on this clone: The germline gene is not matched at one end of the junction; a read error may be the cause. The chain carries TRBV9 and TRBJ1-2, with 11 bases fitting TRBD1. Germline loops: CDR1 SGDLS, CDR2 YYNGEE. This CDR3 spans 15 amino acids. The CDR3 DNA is TGTGCCAGCAGCCCCCATCAATGGGGACAGGGGGAACTCTCCTTC. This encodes CASSPHQWGQGELSF. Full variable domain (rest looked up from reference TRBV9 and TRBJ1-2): DSGVTQTPKHLITATGQRVTLRCSPRSGDLSVYWYQQSLDQGLQFLIQYYNGEERAKGNILERFSAQQFPDLHSELNLSSLELGDSALYFCASSPHQWGQGELSFGSGTRLTVV.

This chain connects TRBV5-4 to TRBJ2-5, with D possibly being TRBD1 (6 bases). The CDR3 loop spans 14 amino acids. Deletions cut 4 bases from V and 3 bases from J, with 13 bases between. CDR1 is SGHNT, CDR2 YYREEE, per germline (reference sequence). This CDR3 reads CASSPRQVEETQYF. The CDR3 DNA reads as TGTGCCAGCAGCCCGAGACAGGTTGAAGAGACCCAGTACTTC.